These T cell receptor beta chains were read from a single sample in a study of blood T cell repertoires in COVID-19. The method was immunoSEQ multiplex PCR; TCRdb's version includes in-frame clones alone and lacks a portion of them. The top ten clones hold about a tenth of a sample with approximately 390,000 clones, just under 90% of them seen once. The sample was PBMCs or T cells enriched from blood (not recorded which). These receptors all come from a woman aged 45-65 years who had recovered from COVID-19. The CDR3 runs from the conserved cysteine through the conserved F or W. D genes are given only for firm matches. Size tells how often a clone was seen (once, few, many) or the class of an expanded clone, and some rows leave it out.

CDR3: CASSGLAGDQETQYF
DNA: TGTGCCAGCAGTGGCCTAGCGGGGGACCAAGAGACCCAGTACTTC
size: once
J: TRBJ2-5
D: TRBD2
V: TRBV2

CDR3: CASSLGSQWEKLFF
DNA: TGTGCCAGCAGTTTAGGGTCACAGTGGGAAAAACTGTTTTTT
size: NA
J: TRBJ1-4
D: NA
V: TRBV28

CDR3: CALSAEGHEQYF
DNA: TGTGCCCTCTCCGCGGAGGGCCACGAGCAGTACTTC
size: NA
J: TRBJ2-7
D: NA
V: TRBV6-5

CDR3: CASSPGDSGEETQYF
DNA: TGTGCCAGTAGTCCCGGCGACAGTGGGGAAGAGACCCAGTACTTC
size: NA
J: TRBJ2-5
D: NA
V: TRBV19

CDR3: CASADNSWEQYF
DNA: TGTGCCAGCGCTGACAATTCCTGGGAGCAGTACTTC
size: NA
J: TRBJ2-7
D: NA
V: TRBV28

CDR3: CASSTGLNTEAFF
DNA: TGTGCCAGCAGCACGGGGTTGAACACTGAAGCTTTCTTT
size: NA
J: TRBJ1-1
D: NA
V: TRBV7-9

CDR3: CASSQPGKIQETQYF
DNA: TGCGCCAGCAGTCAACCAGGGAAGATACAAGAGACCCAGTACTTC
size: NA
J: TRBJ2-5
D: NA
V: TRBV23-1

CDR3: CASSLTGGNSNQPQHF
DNA: TGTGCCAGCAGCTTGACAGGGGGGAATAGCAATCAGCCCCAGCATTTT
size: NA
J: TRBJ1-5
D: TRBD1
V: TRBV7-2

CDR3: CASSWERDTEAFF
DNA: TGTGCCAGCAGCTGGGAGCGGGACACTGAAGCTTTCTTT
size: few
J: TRBJ1-1
D: NA
V: TRBV7-9

CDR3: CAISEVPGGEQYF
DNA: TGTGCCATCAGTGAGGTACCGGGGGGCGAGCAGTACTTC
size: NA
J: TRBJ2-7
D: TRBD2
V: TRBV10-3